The rows below give T cell receptor beta chains drawn from one sample of a study of T cell repertoires in cytomegalovirus infection. These receptors have no identified antigens. TCRdb independently ran MiXCR on the reads; one entry per CDR3 protein. The profile shows roughly 350,000 distinct CDR3 sequences, around a third of them singletons. The sample in question was cultured PBMCs, obtained from culture after CMV antigen stimulation. The receptors stem from a human donor in good health (CMV status not recorded). Some clones in this sample may be carry-over from other donors' samples. CDR3s include the opening cysteine and the closing phenylalanine or tryptophan. A D gene is named only where the DNA matches it firmly. Expanded clones are given a class, and other clones once, few, many or no size at all.

clone size: .; V gene: TRBV2; J gene: TRBJ2-1; D gene: TRBD1; CDR3 DNA: TGTGCCAGCAGTGATGGGGACAGGGGGCTCAATGAGCAGTTCTTC; CDR3 protein: CASSDGDRGLNEQFF
clone size: .; V gene: TRBV12-3/TRBV12-4; J gene: TRBJ2-3; D gene: .; CDR3 DNA: TGTGCCAGCAGTTTAATTTCAGGAGGTGGAGATACGCAGTATTTT; CDR3 protein: CASSLISGGGDTQYF
clone size: .; V gene: TRBV5-6; J gene: TRBJ1-3; D gene: .; CDR3 DNA: TGTGCCAGCAGCCGACAGAATCCTGGAAACACCATATATTTT; CDR3 protein: CASSRQNPGNTIYF
clone size: many; V gene: TRBV7-2; J gene: TRBJ2-7; D gene: .; CDR3 DNA: TGTGCCAGCAGCTTAGCGGGATTCTCCTACGAGCAGTACTTC; CDR3 protein: CASSLAGFSYEQYF
clone size: .; V gene: TRBV4-1; J gene: TRBJ2-2; D gene: .; CDR3 DNA: TGCGCCAGCAGCCATTCCCTCCCAGGCACCGGGGAGCTGTTTTTT; CDR3 protein: CASSHSLPGTGELFF
clone size: .; V gene: TRBV7-9; J gene: TRBJ1-2; D gene: .; CDR3 DNA: TGTGCCAGCAGCTACGATTATGGCTACACCTTC; CDR3 protein: CASSYDYGYTF
clone size: few; V gene: TRBV7-9; J gene: TRBJ2-1; D gene: TRBD1; CDR3 DNA: TGTGCCAGCAGCTATGGACAGGGCGCTCACAATGAGCAGTTCTTC; CDR3 protein: CASSYGQGAHNEQFF
clone size: few; V gene: TRBV29-1; J gene: TRBJ1-4; D gene: TRBD1; CDR3 DNA: TGCAGCGTGGCCGGACAGGAGGAAAAACTGTTTTTT; CDR3 protein: CSVAGQEEKLFF
clone size: .; V gene: TRBV27; J gene: TRBJ1-6; D gene: .; CDR3 DNA: TGTGCCAGCAGTTCCCACGGGACACAAAGCTCCTATAATTCACCCCTCCACTTT; CDR3 protein: CASSSHGTQSSYNSPLHF
clone size: few; V gene: TRBV10-3; J gene: TRBJ2-5; D gene: .; CDR3 DNA: TGTGCCATCAGTGAGTCGCAAGAGACCCAGTACTTC; CDR3 protein: CAISESQETQYF
clone size: .; V gene: TRBV6-1; J gene: TRBJ2-1; D gene: .; CDR3 DNA: TGTGCCAGCAGTCGCAGGGACCCGCGCGATGAGCAGTTCTTC; CDR3 protein: CASSRRDPRDEQFF
clone size: few; V gene: TRBV6-6; J gene: TRBJ1-5; D gene: .; CDR3 DNA: TGTGCCAGCAGCCCCGGGACCGGCGGCGGTCAGCCCCAGCATTTT; CDR3 protein: CASSPGTGGGQPQHF
clone size: few; V gene: TRBV4-2; J gene: TRBJ1-6; D gene: .; CDR3 DNA: TGTGCCAGCAGATCCCTACAGGGTAATTCACCCCTCCACTTT; CDR3 protein: CASRSLQGNSPLHF
clone size: .; V gene: TRBV7-2; J gene: TRBJ2-1; D gene: TRBD2; CDR3 DNA: TGTGCCAGCAGCCCTCCTGCAGGGGGACTAGCGGGATTAGATGAGCAGTTCTTC; CDR3 protein: CASSPPAGGLAGLDEQFF
clone size: once; V gene: TRBV5-1; J gene: TRBJ1-4; D gene: .; CDR3 DNA: TGCGCCAGCAGCTTGGGACAGGCCCGTGAAAAACTGTTTTTT; CDR3 protein: CASSLGQAREKLFF
clone size: .; V gene: TRBV6-5; J gene: TRBJ1-3; D gene: .; CDR3 DNA: TGTGCCAGCAGTAAACAGGGCTCTGGAAACACCATATATTTT; CDR3 protein: CASSKQGSGNTIYF
clone size: .; V gene: TRBV20-1; J gene: TRBJ1-2; D gene: .; CDR3 DNA: TGCAGTGCTAGAGATAACAGGAACCCCTATGGCTACACCTTC; CDR3 protein: CSARDNRNPYGYTF
clone size: few; V gene: TRBV20-1; J gene: TRBJ2-1; D gene: TRBD2; CDR3 DNA: TGCAGTGCTAGAGGACGGACTAGCGGGAGGAATGAGCAGTTCTTC; CDR3 protein: CSARGRTSGRNEQFF
clone size: few; V gene: TRBV7-8; J gene: TRBJ2-1; D gene: TRBD2; CDR3 DNA: TGTGCCAGCAGCTTATCCCTAGCGGGAGTCCACAATGAGCAGTTCTTC; CDR3 protein: CASSLSLAGVHNEQFF
clone size: .; V gene: TRBV27; J gene: TRBJ2-7; D gene: .; CDR3 DNA: TGTGCCAGCAGTTCCCCGCGTGAGGACTACGAGCAGTACTTC; CDR3 protein: CASSSPREDYEQYF
clone size: .; V gene: TRBV7-9; J gene: TRBJ2-7; D gene: TRBD2; CDR3 DNA: TGTGCCAGCAGCTTGTATTCTTCCGGGGGGGATATTGAGCAGTACTTC; CDR3 protein: CASSLYSSGGDIEQYF
clone size: many; V gene: TRBV7-8; J gene: TRBJ2-3; D gene: .; CDR3 DNA: TGTGCCAGCAGCTTAGAATCGGAGACAGATACGCAGTATTTT; CDR3 protein: CASSLESETDTQYF
clone size: .; V gene: TRBV27; J gene: TRBJ2-7; D gene: .; CDR3 DNA: TGTGCCAGCAGCCCTACCGGGACCCACCCCGAATTC; CDR3 protein: CASSPTGTHPEF
clone size: .; V gene: TRBV30; J gene: TRBJ1-1; D gene: TRBD1; CDR3 DNA: TGTGCCTGGAGTCCCTGGACAGGAGGGACGATCAAAGCTTTCTTT; CDR3 protein: CAWSPWTGGTIKAFF
clone size: few; V gene: TRBV29-1; J gene: TRBJ1-2; D gene: .; CDR3 DNA: TGCAGCGTGGCGGGGCTCGGGGCAGACTATGGCTACACCTTC; CDR3 protein: CSVAGLGADYGYTF
clone size: few; V gene: TRBV4-3; J gene: TRBJ2-7; D gene: TRBD1; CDR3 DNA: TGCGCCAGCAGCATGGACAGGGGATCCTACGAGCAGTACTTC; CDR3 protein: CASSMDRGSYEQYF
clone size: .; V gene: TRBV7-2; J gene: TRBJ2-7; D gene: TRBD1; CDR3 DNA: TGTGCCAGCGAGTGGACAGGGGGCTTCGAGCCGTACTTC; CDR3 protein: CASEWTGGFEPYF
clone size: .; V gene: TRBV6-1; J gene: TRBJ2-1; D gene: TRBD2; CDR3 DNA: TGTGCCAGCTTCGGACTAGCGGGAATCAATGAGCAGTTCTTC; CDR3 protein: CASFGLAGINEQFF
clone size: .; V gene: TRBV6-1; J gene: TRBJ2-2; D gene: .; CDR3 DNA: TGTGCCAGCAGTGAATTCGGGACTAACACCGGGGAGCTGTTTTTT; CDR3 protein: CASSEFGTNTGELFF
clone size: many; V gene: TRBV12-3/TRBV12-4; J gene: TRBJ2-3; D gene: TRBD2; CDR3 DNA: TGTGCCAGCAGTTTCACAGCGGGGAACACAGATACGCAGTATTTT; CDR3 protein: CASSFTAGNTDTQYF
clone size: .; V gene: TRBV2; J gene: TRBJ1-5; D gene: TRBD1; CDR3 DNA: TGTGCCAGCAGTGGGACAGGGGGCTGGCAGCCCCAGCATTTT; CDR3 protein: CASSGTGGWQPQHF
clone size: .; V gene: TRBV2; J gene: TRBJ2-2; D gene: .; CDR3 DNA: TGTGCCAGCCCTACTAGGAGCGGGGAGCTGTTTTTT; CDR3 protein: CASPTRSGELFF
clone size: .; V gene: TRBV12-3/TRBV12-4; J gene: TRBJ1-1; D gene: .; CDR3 DNA: TGTGCCAGCAGCCCGCGGGTTTACGCTGAAGCTTTCTTT; CDR3 protein: CASSPRVYAEAFF
clone size: .; V gene: TRBV28; J gene: TRBJ2-5; D gene: .; CDR3 DNA: TGTGCCAGCAGTCCCTACAGCATTCAAGAGACCCAGTACTTC; CDR3 protein: CASSPYSIQETQYF
clone size: .; V gene: TRBV20-1; J gene: TRBJ2-5; D gene: .; CDR3 DNA: TGCAGTGCTAGAGATACGGGGGCGCGGTACTTC; CDR3 protein: CSARDTGARYF
clone size: few; V gene: TRBV28; J gene: TRBJ2-5; D gene: TRBD2; CDR3 DNA: TGTGCCAGCAGTTGGACTAGCGGGAGGCCTCAGGAGACCCAGTACTTC; CDR3 protein: CASSWTSGRPQETQYF
clone size: few; V gene: TRBV6-5; J gene: TRBJ1-2; D gene: TRBD1; CDR3 DNA: TGTGCCAGCAGTTACTCGGGGACAGCCTATGGCTACACCTTC; CDR3 protein: CASSYSGTAYGYTF
clone size: .; V gene: TRBV15; J gene: TRBJ2-7; D gene: .; CDR3 DNA: TGTGCCACCAGAACAGGACCCTCCTACGAGCAGTACTTC; CDR3 protein: CATRTGPSYEQYF
clone size: .; V gene: TRBV6-2/TRBV6-3; J gene: TRBJ1-1; D gene: .; CDR3 DNA: TGTGCCAGCAGAGAGCAGAACACTGAAGCTTTCTTT; CDR3 protein: CASREQNTEAFF
clone size: few; V gene: TRBV11-1; J gene: TRBJ2-1; D gene: .; CDR3 DNA: TGTGCCAGCAGCTTTCACCGCGATGAGCAGTTCTTC; CDR3 protein: CASSFHRDEQFF
clone size: once; V gene: TRBV4-3; J gene: TRBJ2-1; D gene: .; CDR3 DNA: TGCGCCAGCAGCCAAGATGTGCGGGGTTACTCCTACAATGAGCAGTTCTTC; CDR3 protein: CASSQDVRGYSYNEQFF
clone size: once; V gene: TRBV19; J gene: TRBJ2-1; D gene: .; CDR3 DNA: TGTGCCAGTAGTATAAGGGCTGCAGGACTACTTTACAATGAGCAGTTCTTC; CDR3 protein: CASSIRAAGLLYNEQFF
clone size: .; V gene: TRBV20-1; J gene: TRBJ2-1; D gene: .; CDR3 DNA: TGCAGTCCAGTATCCCCGGGACCTGGGGGGAGTGAGCAGTTCTTC; CDR3 protein: CSPVSPGPGGSEQFF
clone size: .; V gene: TRBV12-3/TRBV12-4; J gene: TRBJ1-1; D gene: .; CDR3 DNA: TGTGCCAGCAGTTTAAGAATATCGACGGGGAACACTGAAGCTTTCTTT; CDR3 protein: CASSLRISTGNTEAFF
clone size: few; V gene: TRBV27; J gene: TRBJ1-2; D gene: .; CDR3 DNA: TGTGCCAGCAGAGGTGGGGGCCGCTATGGCTACACCTTC; CDR3 protein: CASRGGGRYGYTF
clone size: .; V gene: TRBV29-1; J gene: TRBJ2-5; D gene: .; CDR3 DNA: TGCAGCCTAAACAGGGCCGGAGGGAGGCAAGAGACCCAGTACTTC; CDR3 protein: CSLNRAGGRQETQYF
clone size: many; V gene: TRBV7-8; J gene: TRBJ2-6; D gene: .; CDR3 DNA: TGTGCCAGCAGTCGGTCTTCTTGGGGGGCCAACGTCCTGACTTTC; CDR3 protein: CASSRSSWGANVLTF
clone size: few; V gene: TRBV6-1; J gene: TRBJ2-1; D gene: .; CDR3 DNA: TGTGCCAGCAGTAACGGACCCTTTAAGGGGGAGGGCAATGAGCAGTTCTTC; CDR3 protein: CASSNGPFKGEGNEQFF
clone size: .; V gene: TRBV6-2/TRBV6-3; J gene: TRBJ2-1; D gene: TRBD2; CDR3 DNA: TGTGCCAGCAGTTACTGGGGACTAGCGGAAAACAATGAGCAGTTCTTC; CDR3 protein: CASSYWGLAENNEQFF
clone size: .; V gene: TRBV27; J gene: TRBJ1-2; D gene: .; CDR3 DNA: TGTGCCAGCAGTTTTTTTCATCGGTGTGGGGGGCGCATATATGGCTACACCTTC; CDR3 protein: CASSFFHRCGGRIYGYTF
clone size: many; V gene: TRBV7-2; J gene: TRBJ1-1; D gene: .; CDR3 DNA: TGTGCCAGCAGCCCTCAAACCGGGGTGAACACTGAAGCTTTCTTT; CDR3 protein: CASSPQTGVNTEAFF
clone size: few; V gene: TRBV7-2; J gene: TRBJ2-1; D gene: TRBD2; CDR3 DNA: TGTGCCAGCAGCCCCGCGGGAGAGGCATCCTACAATGAGCAGTTCTTC; CDR3 protein: CASSPAGEASYNEQFF
clone size: many; V gene: TRBV11-2; J gene: TRBJ1-2; D gene: .; CDR3 DNA: TGTGCCAGCAGCTCCAGAACTAACTATGGCTACACCTTC; CDR3 protein: CASSSRTNYGYTF
clone size: many; V gene: TRBV6-1; J gene: TRBJ1-4; D gene: .; CDR3 DNA: TGTGCCAGCAGTGAACAAGGTGAAAAACTGTTTTTT; CDR3 protein: CASSEQGEKLFF
clone size: .; V gene: TRBV30; J gene: TRBJ1-2; D gene: .; CDR3 DNA: TGTGCCCGTGACCCCCGGGACTATCATGATGGCTACACCTTC; CDR3 protein: CARDPRDYHDGYTF